This passage covers 28 T cell receptor beta chains from one sample sequenced in a study of T cell changes during pregnancy in multiple sclerosis. TCRdb's copy holds only in-frame clones and misses some; the assay was immunoSEQ multiplex PCR. The repertoire holds 35,000 to 45,000 clones, roughly 87% seen once, with roughly 0.9% in the top ten. Sequences were derived from CD4+ T cells from peripheral blood mononuclear cells, sampled after pregnancy. The receptors shown here come from a female donor with multiple sclerosis, enrolled in a pregnancy study.

This rearrangement joins TRBV5-4 to TRBJ2-3; 10 positions match TRBD1. Trimming removed 3 bases from V and 5 bases from J; junction bases left unmatched: 12. The CDR3 is 17 residues long. Germline V CDR1 and CDR2: SGHNT, YYREEE (reference sequence). The CDR3 DNA reads as TGTGCCAGCAGCTCAAGGACCGCGACAGGGGGCCTAGATACGCAGTATTTT. Its protein product is CASSSRTATGGLDTQYF.

The chain couples TRBV7-6 to TRBJ2-7; 10 bases align to TRBD1. The CDR3 contains 15 residues. CDR1 and CDR2 (germline): SGHVS, FNYEAQ. V trimming: 3 bases; J trimming: 2 bases; junction bases outside the gene matches: 4. Here the CDR3 reads CASSFGDRGTYEQYF. CDR3 bases: TGTGCCAGCAGCTTCGGGGACAGGGGTACCTACGAGCAGTACTTC.

The CDR3 nucleotides read TGTGCCAGTAGTATAAGGGACACGGGGGGAAGCAATCAGCCCCAGCATTTT. Its protein is CASSIRDTGGSNQPQHF. The chain links TRBV19 to TRBJ1-5; D perhaps matches TRBD1 (6 bases). The CDR3 loop spans 17 amino acids. With 2 bases removed from V and 1 base from J, the gap between germline ends came to 15 bases. Germline CDR1 and CDR2: LNHDA and SQIVND (reference sequence).

V and J are TRBV7-6 and TRBJ1-1; a weak D match, TRBD1 (5 bases). There are 18 residues in the CDR3. Germline CDR1 SGHVS, CDR2 FNYEAQ. The germline V and J ends were trimmed by 2 bases and 2 bases, with 21 bases remaining between them. In DNA, the CDR3 is TGTGCCAGCAGCTTATGGGTTGGCAGCGCGACAGCTAACACTGAAGCTTTCTTT. Protein product: CASSLWVGSATANTEAFF.

The chain joins TRBV13 to TRBJ1-2; no firm D call. The CDR3 has 13 residues. V was trimmed by 3 bases and J by 0 bases, leaving 5 bases between them. Germline assignment: CDR1 PRHDT and CDR2 FYEKMQ (reference sequence). CDR3 in DNA: TGTGCCAGCAGCTTCGGTTCTAACTATGGCTACACCTTC. It codes for CASSFGSNYGYTF.

V and J are TRBV7-3 and TRBJ2-2, with 13 positions matching TRBD2. The germline V gene encodes CDR1 SGHTA and CDR2 FQGTGA. The CDR3 covers 17 residues. V lost 5 bases, J lost 4 bases, and 7 bases stayed unmatched. CDR3 bases: TGTGCCAGCAGCCCCCGACTAGCGGGGGGTAGCACCGGGGAGCTGTTTTTT. Translating gives CASSPRLAGGSTGELFF.

J is TRBJ1-3 and V is TRBV11-2; D unresolved. Germline V gives CDR1 SGHAT, CDR2 FQNNGV. The CDR3 is 13 amino acids. V lost 7 bases and J lost 0, with 7 bases in between. The CDR3 bases are TGTGCCAGCACCACAATCTCTGGAAACACCATATATTTT. Translating it yields CASTTISGNTIYF.

The CDR3 bases are TGTGCCAGCAGTGTTGGAGGGACAGTTAACTATGGCTACACCTTC. Amino acids: CASSVGGTVNYGYTF. The gene calls are TRBV6-1 and TRBJ1-2, with TRBD1 matching 7 bases. The CDR3 totals 15 residues. CDR1 is MNHNS and CDR2 is SASEGT in the germline V gene. J lost 1 base, V lost 4 bases, and 6 bases had no gene match.

The gene calls are TRBV9 and TRBJ2-5; no clear D gene. Germline V lookup: CDR1 SGDLS, CDR2 YYNGEE. CDR3 size: 12 residues. Trimming shortened V by 3 bases and J by 9 bases, and 12 bases separated the two germline ends. The CDR3 region has the DNA TGTGCCAGCAGCGGGTCGCTAGGTGCCCAGTACTTC. Amino acid sequence: CASSGSLGAQYF.

The J gene is TRBJ1-2, the V gene TRBV5-5; a possible D gene is TRBD1 (6 bases). Germline CDR1 and CDR2: SGHKS and YYEKEE (reference sequence). Trimming cost V 2 bases and J 3 bases, with 8 bases left between them. The CDR3 sequence is 13 residues long. The CDR3 coding sequence is TGTGCCAGCAGCTTAGGGGGGGACTATGGCTACACCTTC. Protein: CASSLGGDYGYTF.

The chain recombines TRBV7-3 with TRBJ1-1; possibly TRBD1 for D (5 bases). V was trimmed by 2 bases and J by 1 base, leaving 11 bases between them. CDR3 size: 15 residues. Germline loops: CDR1 SGHTA, CDR2 FQGTGA. The CDR3 here is CASSLQGAPNTEAFF. CDR3 bases: TGTGCCAGCAGCTTACAAGGGGCCCCGAACACTGAAGCTTTCTTT.

This clone was observed once. At one boundary the junction diverges from the germline segment, which might be a read error. The chain combines TRBV28 with TRBJ2-7; TRBD2 agrees at 9 bases. CDR3 length equals 15 residues. Germline loops: CDR1 MDHEN, CDR2 SYDVKM. CDR3 in DNA: TGTACCAGCAGTTTGGTGGCGGGGGGGCGTGAAGAGCAGTACTTC. Protein sequence: CTSSLVAGGREEQYF.

The chain has TRBV10-3 and TRBJ1-1, with a possible D match to TRBD1 (6 bases). The CDR3 runs to 15 residues. Germline V CDR1 and CDR2: ENHRY, SYGVKD. The germline V and J ends were trimmed by 6 bases and 6 bases, with 20 bases remaining between them. The CDR3 spells CAIRKEGDYWPEAFF. CDR3 DNA sequence: TGTGCCATCAGGAAAGAGGGGGACTATTGGCCTGAAGCTTTCTTT.

This chain links TRBV6-1 with TRBJ2-2, with a possible D match to TRBD2 (7 bases). The CDR3 runs to 17 residues. V lost 3 bases and J 5 bases, leaving 19 bases between the germline ends. The germline gives CDR1 MNHNS, CDR2 SASEGT. The chain's CDR3 is CASSDFWGGQGTGELFF. The CDR3 region has the DNA TGTGCCAGCAGTGACTTTTGGGGGGGGCAGGGGACCGGGGAGCTGTTTTTT.

The chain combines TRBV7-2 with TRBJ2-7, with 7 bases that match TRBD2. V was pared by 5 bases and J by 7 bases, with 8 bases of the junction left unmatched. Germline V lookup: CDR1 SGHTA, CDR2 FQGNSA. The length of the CDR3 is 13 residues. CDR3 in amino acids: CASSNGGSREQYF. CDR3 in DNA: TGTGCCAGCAGCAACGGGGGGTCGAGGGAGCAGTACTTC.

This clone was observed a single time. This chain uses TRBV28 with TRBJ1-4; D not certain. The CDR3 has 13 amino acids. CDR1 MDHEN and CDR2 SYDVKM come from the germline V gene. V was pared by 6 bases and J by 0 bases, with 5 bases between. The CDR3 sequence is CASRRATNEKLFF. CDR3 coding DNA: TGTGCCAGCAGGAGGGCAACTAATGAAAAACTGTTTTTT. Supplemented by reference TRBV28 and TRBJ1-4, the full variable domain reads DVKVTQSSRYLVKRTGEKVFLECVQDMDHENMFWYRQDPGLGLRLIYFSYDVKMKEKGDIPEGYSVSREKKERFSLILESASTNQTSMYLCASRRATNEKLFFGSGTQLSVL.

The CDR3 reads CSASRSGEQYF. CDR3 coding DNA: TGCAGTGCTAGTCGTTCGGGCGAGCAGTACTTC. This chain links TRBV20-1 with TRBJ2-7, with no clear D. The CDR3 has 11 residues. The germline V gene encodes CDR1 DFQATT and CDR2 SNEGSKA (reference sequence). V was cut by 3 bases and J by 6 bases, with 9 bases left in between.

The chain has TRBV6-1 and TRBJ1-5; possibly TRBD1 for D (6 bases). The CDR3 runs to 15 residues. V lost 4 bases, J lost 5 bases, and 15 bases lay in between. Germline loops: CDR1 MNHNS, CDR2 SASEGT. The CDR3 DNA reads as TGTGCCAGCAGTGTACAGGGAATGGCGGATCAGCCCCAGCATTTT. This codes for CASSVQGMADQPQHF.

This chain connects TRBV9 to TRBJ2-3; weak D call: TRBD2 (5 bases). The CDR3 totals 15 residues. V lost 4 bases and J lost 0, with 12 bases in between. Germline CDR1 reads SGDLS; CDR2 reads YYNGEE. The CDR3 region has the DNA TGTGCCAGCAGCACTGGACTTACTAGCACAGATACGCAGTATTTT. Translated: CASSTGLTSTDTQYF.

The genes are TRBV5-1 and TRBJ2-7; 16 positions agree with TRBD2. J lost 0 bases, V lost 0 bases, and 3 bases had no gene match. Germline CDR1 and CDR2: SGHRS and YFSETQ. The CDR3 loop spans 18 amino acids. The CDR3 spells CASSLGGLAGGSSYEQYF. In nucleotides, the CDR3 is TGCGCCAGCAGCTTGGGGGGACTAGCGGGGGGGAGCTCCTACGAGCAGTACTTC.

On this clone itself: An end of the junction does not agree with germline; a read error may underlie this. DNA of the CDR3: TGTGCCAGCAGCCGGGGGTCCAGCTCTGGAAACACCATGTATTTT. It translates to CASSRGSSSGNTMYF. J is TRBJ1-3 and V is TRBV7-2; TRBD1 might be the D (5 bases). The CDR3 extends over 15 amino acids. Germline V lookup: CDR1 SGHTA, CDR2 FQGNSA.

V is TRBV4-3 and J is TRBJ1-1; possibly TRBD1 for D (5 bases). The CDR3 consists of 14 residues. Between the trimmed V and J ends, which lost 1 base and 4 bases, there was a span of 10 bases. Germline V gives CDR1 LGHNA, CDR2 YSLEER. The CDR3 sequence is CASSQGDLATEAFF. CDR3 sequence (DNA): TGCGCCAGCAGCCAAGGGGACTTGGCCACTGAAGCTTTCTTT.

This sequence joins TRBV5-1 and TRBJ1-1; tentatively, D is TRBD1 (5 bases). The CDR3 has 15 residues. CDR1 is SGHRS and CDR2 is YFSETQ in the germline V gene. The V end lost 2 bases, the J end lost 1 base, and 12 bases lay between the germline ends. The CDR3 here is CASSFLVGGNTEAFF. DNA for the CDR3: TGCGCCAGCAGCTTCCTAGTGGGGGGGAACACTGAAGCTTTCTTT.

This chain links TRBV5-6 with TRBJ2-7; tentative D call: TRBD2 (6 bases). CDR3 length: 15 amino acids. V shed 4 bases and J shed 0 bases, with 14 bases lying between them. CDR1 is SGHDT and CDR2 is YYEEEE in the germline V gene. CDR3 coding DNA: TGTGCCAGCAGCCACTCCAAGCGGGTCTCCTACGAGCAGTACTTC. Its translation: CASSHSKRVSYEQYF.

The chain recombines TRBV5-5 with TRBJ2-7; the D gene is possibly TRBD1 (5 bases). The ends were cut back, 2 bases at V and 3 bases at J, with 18 bases in the middle. Per germline, CDR1 SGHKS and CDR2 YYEKEE (reference sequence). The CDR3 sequence is 16 residues long. This CDR3 reads CASSFGAGNLNYEQYF. CDR3 nucleotides: TGTGCCAGCAGCTTTGGGGCAGGGAACCTCAACTACGAGCAGTACTTC.

The chain combines TRBV5-1 with TRBJ1-1, with no clear D. Trimming pared 0 bases from V and 1 base from J, leaving 4 bases between. Per the germline V gene, CDR1 is SGHRS and CDR2 is YFSETQ. The CDR3 loop spans 13 amino acids. The CDR3 sequence is CASSLEPNTEAFF. Written as DNA, the CDR3 is TGCGCCAGCAGCTTGGAGCCGAACACTGAAGCTTTCTTT. Full variable domain (outside the CDR3, taken from reference TRBV5-1 and TRBJ1-1): KAGVTQTPRYLIKTRGQQVTLSCSPISGHRSVSWYQQTPGQGLQFLFEYFSETQRNKGNFPGRFSGRQFSNSRSEMNVSTLELGDSALYLCASSLEPNTEAFFGQGTRLTVV.

This clone was recorded only once. The chain combines TRBV19 with TRBJ2-2; TRBD2 matches at 8 bases. This CDR3 is 14 amino acids long. Germline loops: CDR1 LNHDA, CDR2 SQIVND (reference sequence). Trimming at V came to 11 bases and at J to 1 base, leaving 6 bases not matched to a gene. The CDR3 spells CAARAGVNTGELFF. The CDR3 nucleotides read TGTGCCGCCCGAGCGGGGGTGAACACCGGGGAGCTGTTTTTT.

This clone has just a few counts. CDR3 residues: CASSIGDRGDTEAFF. In DNA, the CDR3 is TGTGCCAGTAGTATCGGGGACAGGGGAGACACTGAAGCTTTCTTT. V gene TRBV19 combines with J gene TRBJ1-1; TRBD1 agrees at 10 bases. There are 15 residues in the CDR3. Germline values: CDR1 LNHDA, CDR2 SQIVND (reference sequence). The V segment lost 3 bases and the J segment 3 bases; nucleotides outside the gene matches: 4.